Shown below are 14 T cell receptor beta chains from a single sample sequenced in a study of blood T cell repertoires in COVID-19. The protocol was immunoSEQ multiplex PCR, while the TCRdb copy is restricted to in-frame clones and leaves out a portion. Of roughly 350,000 clones in the sample, roughly 90% are singletons; the top ten hold under 5%. The sequencing sample was made of peripheral blood. All receptors come from a woman aged 45-65 years with active or convalescent COVID-19.

This chain connects TRBV6-1 to TRBJ1-5; 9 bases align to TRBD1. The germline V gene has CDR1 MNHNS and CDR2 SASEGT. Germline trimming cut 3 bases from V and 11 bases from J; bases unmatched to any gene: 8. This CDR3 region has 14 residues. This CDR3 is CASSENRGREAQHF. The CDR3 region has the DNA TGTGCCAGCAGTGAGAACAGGGGGCGAGAAGCCCAGCATTTT.

The rearrangement uses TRBV6-7 and TRBJ2-5; D not resolved. TRBV6-7 is noted as an ORF with a role that remains uncertain. With 0 bases removed from V and 0 bases from J, the gap between germline ends came to 5 bases. The CDR3 contains 14 residues. The CDR3 DNA is TGTGCCAGCAGTTACTCACAGAACCAAGAGACCCAGTACTTC. Translated: CASSYSQNQETQYF.

To note about this clone: Different DNA sequences within this sample yield the same CDR3. The chain recombines TRBV3-1 (or the pseudogene TRBV3-2) with TRBJ2-7; D remains unclear. Germline assignment: CDR1 LGHDT and CDR2 YNNKEL (reference sequence). Trimming took 5 bases from V and 2 from J, leaving 4 bases between them. The length of the CDR3 is 11 residues. CDR3 sequence (DNA): TGTGCCAGCAGCAGCACCTACGAGCAGTACTTC. Residues: CASSSTYEQYF.

This clone was picked up one time. This rearrangement joins TRBV19 to TRBJ2-6; unclear D gene. The CDR3 runs 15 residues. Looked up from germline, CDR1 is LNHDA and CDR2 is SQIVND (reference sequence). The ends were cut back, 5 bases at V and 2 bases at J, with 10 bases in the middle. CDR3 in DNA: TGTGCCAGTAGTGCGGAAGTGCCTGGGGCCAACGTCCTGACTTTC. Protein sequence: CASSAEVPGANVLTF.

This CDR3 is CASSDGDTSLRGLFF. The CDR3 region has the DNA TGTGCCAGCAGTGATGGGGACACGTCCCTGAGGGGTCTGTTTTTT. The V and J genes are TRBV6-1 and TRBJ1-4; possible D gene TRBD1, 6 bases. V was trimmed by 3 bases and J by 14 bases, leaving 22 bases between them. Germline V CDR1 and CDR2: MNHNS, SASEGT. The CDR3 has 15 residues.

In DNA form, the CDR3 reads TGTGCCAGCAGCGTAGCCAGGGGGCGCGGGCATTCACCCCTCCACTTT. Translated: CASSVARGRGHSPLHF. This chain connects TRBV9 to TRBJ1-6, with 8 positions matching TRBD1. Germline V gives CDR1 SGDLS, CDR2 YYNGEE. The CDR3 runs 16 residues. V gave up 0 bases and J gave up 8 bases; unmatched junction bases: 7.

The sample holds one count of this clone. J is TRBJ2-1 and V is TRBV5-4; 11 positions agree with TRBD2. Germline trimming cut 0 bases from V and 7 bases from J; bases unmatched to any gene: 9. The CDR3 is 17 amino acids. The germline V gene encodes CDR1 SGHNT and CDR2 YYREEE (reference sequence). CDR3 sequence reads: CASSLGSGRAQGNEQFF. Written as DNA, the CDR3 is TGTGCCAGCAGCTTGGGTAGCGGGAGGGCCCAGGGGAATGAGCAGTTCTTC.

The genes are TRBV6-2 or TRBV6-3 and TRBJ2-7, with TRBD2 identical over 7 bases. Trimming cost V 6 bases and J 2 bases; bases outside gene matches: 13. Germline CDR1 is MNHEY and CDR2 is SVGEGT. The CDR3 loop spans 16 amino acids. CDR3 DNA: TGTGCCAGCAGCCGACTGGGGCTAGCGGAAACCTACGAGCAGTACTTC. It is translated as CASSRLGLAETYEQYF.

This clone was seen only once. The chain couples TRBV5-4 to TRBJ2-5; TRBD1 might be the D (5 bases). The germline V and J ends were trimmed by 0 bases and 5 bases, with 8 bases remaining between them. Germline CDR1 and CDR2: SGHNT and YYREEE (reference sequence). The length of the CDR3 is 13 residues. This chain's CDR3 is CASSLEGSETQYF. CDR3 sequence (DNA): TGTGCCAGCAGCTTGGAGGGGTCGGAGACCCAGTACTTC.

This chain's CDR3 is CASSQDLAGLNEKLFF. In DNA form, the CDR3 reads TGTGCCAGCAGCCAAGATTTGGCGGGGCTAAATGAAAAACTGTTTTTT. The J gene is TRBJ1-4, the V gene TRBV4-2, with D tentatively TRBD1 (5 bases). The ends were cut back, 0 bases at V and 5 bases at J, with 13 bases in the middle. The CDR3 runs 16 residues. The germline V gene has CDR1 LGHNA and CDR2 YNFKEQ.

This clone came up a few times. This chain uses TRBV3-1 (or the pseudogene TRBV3-2) with TRBJ2-1; maybe TRBD2 (6 bases). CDR3 length: 17 residues. Germline values: CDR1 LGHDT, CDR2 YNNKEL (reference sequence). V was shortened by 5 bases and J by 0 bases, with 17 bases between the two germline ends. The CDR3 loop reads CASSGRLVSSSYNEQFF. In nucleotides, the CDR3 is TGTGCCAGCAGCGGACGACTAGTCTCGAGCTCCTACAATGAGCAGTTCTTC.

The chain employs TRBV7-2 and TRBJ2-3, with a possible D match to TRBD1 (7 bases). The V end lost 6 bases, the J end lost 8 bases, and 18 bases lay between the germline ends. CDR3 length: 14 residues. Germline CDR1 SGHTA, CDR2 FQGNSA. CDR3 region: CASSSGGRGSTQYF. The CDR3 bases are TGTGCCAGCAGTTCAGGGGGGCGGGGAAGTACGCAGTATTTT.

This rearrangement joins TRBV5-1 to TRBJ1-1, with TRBD1 matching over 7 bases. The ends lost 2 bases at V and 6 bases at J; junction bases unmatched: 7. Germline V CDR1 and CDR2: SGHRS, YFSETQ. The length of the CDR3 is 14 residues. The CDR3 nucleotides read TGCGCCAGCAGCTTCAGGGGGGCGTCGGCTGAAGCTTTCTTT. This codes for CASSFRGASAEAFF.

The chain couples TRBV11-3 to TRBJ2-1; possible D gene TRBD1, 6 bases. This CDR3 comprises 12 residues. V lost 3 bases and J lost 8, with 8 bases in between. Germline V gene sequence: CDR1 SGHNT, CDR2 YENEEA. The CDR3 is CASSFQGYEQFF. CDR3 bases: TGTGCCAGCAGCTTCCAGGGGTATGAGCAGTTCTTC.